These 16 T cell receptor beta chains were all obtained from the same sample, sequenced in a study of T cell repertoires in cytomegalovirus infection (dated by TCRdb to the late 2010s). Sequencer: Illumina HiSeq 1500. Through fastp at Q25 and MiXCR, TCRdb rebuilt clones from the public reads, retaining in-frame beta chains. Every CDR3 protein is listed once, alongside the most common genes and DNA of its rows. For this sample the table gives around 190,000 distinct CDR3 sequences, of which approximately 15% were detected only once. The ten largest clones add up to 27% of the sample. The sequenced material came from PBMCs. These receptors were obtained from a human donor in good health (CMV status not recorded). Some clones in this sample may be carry-over from other donors' samples.

In its sample, this clonotype was seen a few times. The CDR3 sequence is CASSYSGLAGGTDTQYF. For the CDR3, the DNA is TGTGCCAGCAGTTACTCTGGACTAGCGGGGGGGACAGATACGCAGTATTTT. V and J are TRBV6-5 and TRBJ2-3; 15 nucleotides agree with TRBD2. CDR1 and CDR2 from the germline V gene are MNHEY and SVGAGI. This CDR3 spans 17 amino acids. With V trimmed by 0 bases and J by 3 bases, 1 base remained unmatched.

The sample holds many counts of this clonotype. The rearrangement links TRBV7-8 to TRBJ2-6, with D possibly TRBD2 on 5 matching bases. CDR1 is SGHVS, CDR2 FQNEAQ, per germline. The V and J ends lost 6 bases and 0 bases respectively, with 12 bases between them. There are 16 residues in the CDR3. Here the CDR3 reads CASRAGLRSGANVLTF. As DNA, the CDR3 is TGTGCCAGCAGAGCTGGACTCCGCTCTGGGGCCAACGTCCTGACTTTC.

Ten or more counts support this clonotype. The chain couples TRBV28 to TRBJ1-5; 8 bases are shared with TRBD1. Per germline, CDR1 MDHEN and CDR2 SYDVKM. The junction had 19 bases not matched to a gene; V was cut back by 7 bases and J by 5 bases. The CDR3 spans 18 residues. The CDR3 sequence: CASTTPPPRSRGHQPQHF. The CDR3, as DNA: TGTGCCAGCACCACCCCCCCCCCTAGAAGCAGGGGGCATCAGCCCCAGCATTTT.

The CDR3: CATHIVWSGELFF. CDR3 nucleotides: TGTGCCACCCACATCGTATGGTCCGGGGAGCTGTTTTTT. The V gene is TRBV28, the J gene TRBJ2-2; D unclear. The CDR3 runs 13 residues. Germline CDR1 reads MDHEN; CDR2 reads SYDVKM. V was clipped by 10 bases and J by 6 bases, with 15 bases between them.

This clonotype was seen more than once but under ten times. The rearrangement uses TRBV6-5 and TRBJ2-1; D may match TRBD1 or TRBD2 (5 bases each). The CDR3 spans 15 residues. The V gene's germline CDR1 is MNHEY and CDR2 SVGAGI. V was cut by 5 bases and J by 7 bases, with 18 bases left in between. The CDR3 spells CASSPSEWDGNEQFF. For the CDR3, the DNA is TGTGCCAGCAGTCCCTCTGAGTGGGACGGGAATGAGCAGTTCTTC.

There are many counts of this clonotype. The chain uses TRBV7-6 and TRBJ2-1; 8 bases line up with TRBD1. With V trimmed by 7 bases and J by 6 bases, 14 bases remained unmatched. CDR3 size: 16 residues. In germline, CDR1 is SGHVS, CDR2 FNYEAQ. The CDR3, as DNA: TGTGCCAGCACCAACCCCCGGACAGGGCACGGCAATGAGCAGTTCTTC. Protein sequence: CASTNPRTGHGNEQFF. The entire variable domain, with the rest obtained from reference TRBV7-6 and TRBJ2-1, is as follows: GAGVSQSPRYKVTKRGQDVALRCDPISGHVSLYWYRQALGQGPEFLTYFNYEAQQDKSGLPNDRFSAERPEGSISTLTIQRTEQRDSAMYRCASTNPRTGHGNEQFFGPGTRLTVL.

This clonotype was counted only a few times. The rearrangement joins TRBV6-5 to TRBJ2-7; D may be TRBD1 or TRBD2 (6 bases each). The germline CDR1 and CDR2 sequences are MNHEY and SVGAGI. The germline V and J ends were trimmed by 2 bases and 7 bases, with 12 bases remaining between them. The CDR3 sequence is 13 residues long. The chain's CDR3 is CASSYTGAGEQYF. CDR3 bases: TGTGCCAGCAGTTACACGGGGGCAGGGGAGCAGTACTTC.

This clonotype showed up just a few times. Here the CDR3 reads CASSSRAGAVTYEQYF. For the CDR3, the DNA is TGTGCCAGCAGTTCCCGAGCGGGGGCGGTGACCTACGAGCAGTACTTC. The chain joins TRBV6-2 or TRBV6-3 to TRBJ2-7; 8 positions match TRBD2. The CDR3 is 16 residues long. V dropped 4 bases and J dropped 2; count of bases not matched to a gene: 10. Germline V gene sequence: CDR1 MNHEY, CDR2 SVGEGT.

This clonotype has a handful of counts. The V call is TRBV12-3 or TRBV12-4, the J call TRBJ2-7, with TRBD1 matching over 8 bases. The CDR3 consists of 13 residues. With 6 bases clipped from V and 7 bases from J, the junction kept 8 bases outside the gene matches. For the CDR3, the DNA is TGTGCCAGCAGCGTTTCAGGGGGCAGGGAGCAGTACTTC. This gives the protein CASSVSGGREQYF.

This chain links TRBV28 with TRBJ2-4; 8 nucleotides agree with TRBD1. Germline V gives CDR1 MDHEN, CDR2 SYDVKM. V lost 5 bases to trimming and J lost 3 bases; unmatched junction nucleotides: 3. The CDR3 sequence is 14 residues long. The CDR3 region is CASSGQGFKNIQYF. Here the CDR3 DNA reads TGTGCCAGCAGTGGACAGGGTTTCAAAAACATTCAGTACTTC.

This clonotype showed up many times. This rearrangement joins TRBV7-8 to TRBJ1-1, with 7 bases identical to TRBD1. The CDR3 contains 14 residues. Germline lookup yields CDR1 SGHVS and CDR2 FQNEAQ. The junction had 11 bases not matched to a gene; V was cut back by 5 bases and J by 8 bases. The CDR3 is CASSRQTGSTEAFF. Written as DNA, the CDR3 is TGTGCCAGCAGCAGGCAGACAGGGTCTACCGAAGCTTTCTTT. Looking up the rest from reference TRBV7-8 and TRBJ1-1 gives the full variable domain: GAGVSQSPRYKVAKRGQDVALRCDPISGHVSLFWYQQALGQGPEFLTYFQNEAQLDKSGLPSDRFFAERPEGSVSTLKIQRTQQEDSAVYLCASSRQTGSTEAFFGQGTRLTVV.

This clonotype was observed many times. V and J are TRBV7-9 and TRBJ2-7; maybe TRBD2 (6 bases). This CDR3 spans 14 amino acids. Germline CDR1 SEHNR, CDR2 FQNEAQ (reference sequence). Trimming took 5 bases from V and 1 from J, leaving 12 bases between them. The CDR3 loop reads CASSVLGTSYEQYF. In DNA, the CDR3 is TGTGCCAGCAGCGTATTAGGGACTTCCTACGAGCAGTACTTC.

This rearrangement joins TRBV11-2 to TRBJ2-1; 7 nucleotides agree with TRBD2. The J segment lost 5 bases and the V segment lost 3 bases, leaving 10 bases of the junction unmatched. Germline loops: CDR1 SGHAT, CDR2 FQNNGV. This CDR3 has 16 residues. CDR3 in DNA: TGTGCCAGCAGCTTCCCCGGGCGGGAGATCAACAATGAGCAGTTCTTC. Translation gives CASSFPGREINNEQFF.

This rearrangement joins TRBV5-5 to TRBJ1-1; 11 nucleotides align to TRBD1. Looked up from germline, CDR1 is SGHKS and CDR2 is YYEKEE (reference sequence). The V segment lost 4 bases and the J segment 4 bases; nucleotides outside the gene matches: 12. The CDR3 covers 17 residues. The CDR3 loop is CASSTRRDRGGSTEAFF. The CDR3 nucleotides read TGTGCCAGCAGCACCCGTCGGGACAGGGGGGGGAGCACTGAAGCTTTCTTT.

This clonotype has a handful of counts. The J gene is TRBJ1-1, the V gene TRBV20-1; no reliable D call. The CDR3 is 12 residues long. CDR1 and CDR2 from the germline V gene are DFQATT and SNEGSKA (reference sequence). Trimming left V 3 bases short and J 5 bases short, with 10 bases between. CDR3 DNA: TGCAGTGCTAGCCAGGCAGTAACTGAAGCTTTCTTT. Amino acids: CSASQAVTEAFF.

This clonotype was detected a few times. The chain couples TRBV20-1 to TRBJ2-3, with D uncertain. CDR1 and CDR2 from the germline V gene are DFQATT and SNEGSKA (reference sequence). CDR3 length: 13 residues. Trimming stripped 1 base from V and 5 bases from J, with 10 bases between. CDR3 sequence reads: CSARGDSGDTQYF. The CDR3 nucleotides are TGCAGTGCTAGAGGGGATTCCGGAGATACGCAGTATTTT.